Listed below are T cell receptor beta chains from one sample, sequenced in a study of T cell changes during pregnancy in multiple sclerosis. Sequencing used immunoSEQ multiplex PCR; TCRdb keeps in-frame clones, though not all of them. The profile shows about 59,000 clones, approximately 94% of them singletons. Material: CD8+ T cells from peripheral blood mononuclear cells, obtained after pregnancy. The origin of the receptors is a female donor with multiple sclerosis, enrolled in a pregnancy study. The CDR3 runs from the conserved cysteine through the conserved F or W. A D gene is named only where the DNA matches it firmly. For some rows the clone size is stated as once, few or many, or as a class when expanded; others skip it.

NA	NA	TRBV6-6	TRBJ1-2	TGTGCCAGCAGTTGGGAGCCGGGACATACCTTCTATGGCTACACCTTC	CASSWEPGHTFYGYTF
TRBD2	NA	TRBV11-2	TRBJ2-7	TGTGCCAGCAGCCTCCGCCGGGACAGATATAGCGGGAGGGCCTACGAGCAGTACTTC	CASSLRRDRYSGRAYEQYF
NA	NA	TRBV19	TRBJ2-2	TGTGCCAGTAGTATTATCCCGGGGGTGAGGGCCGGGGAGCTGTTTTTT	CASSIIPGVRAGELFF
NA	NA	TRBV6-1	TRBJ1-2	TGTGCCAGCATTCATGGGGAACACGGACACTTC	CASIHGEHGHF
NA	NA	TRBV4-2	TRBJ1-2	TGTGCCAGCAGCCAAGAGACAGGCTGGGGTGGCTACACCTTC	CASSQETGWGGYTF
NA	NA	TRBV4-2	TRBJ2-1	TGTGCCAGCAGCCAAGATCTGGCGGGCTCCTACAATGAGCAGTTCTTC	CASSQDLAGSYNEQFF
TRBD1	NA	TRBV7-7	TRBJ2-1	TGTGCCAGCAGCTTAGCTGGACAGGGGAACAATGAGCAGTTCTTC	CASSLAGQGNNEQFF
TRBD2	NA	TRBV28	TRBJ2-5	TGTGCCAGCAGATCCGGGACTAGCGGGATCGTGACCCAGTACTTC	CASRSGTSGIVTQYF
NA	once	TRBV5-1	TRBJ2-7	TGCGCCAGCAGCTTGTCCGGCGAGCAGTACTTC	CASSLSGEQYF
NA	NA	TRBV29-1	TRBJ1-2	TGCAGCGTTGAAGGGAGGGTGGATGGCTACACCTTC	CSVEGRVDGYTF
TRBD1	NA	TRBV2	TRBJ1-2	TGTGCCAGCAGTGAACACAGGGGTACTAACTATGGCTACACCTTC	CASSEHRGTNYGYTF
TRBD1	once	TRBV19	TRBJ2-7	TGTGCCACCGGACAGGGCTACGAGCAGTACTTC	CATGQGYEQYF
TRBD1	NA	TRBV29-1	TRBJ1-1	TGCAGCGCTCCTGACAGGGTAAGGGATGAAGCTTTCTTT	CSAPDRVRDEAFF
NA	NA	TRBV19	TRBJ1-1	TGTGCCAGTAGTATATCTCAGGGCCTGAACACTGAAGCTTTCTTT	CASSISQGLNTEAFF
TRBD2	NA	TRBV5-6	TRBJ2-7	TGTGCCAGCAGCCCGGGACTAGGTTCAAACGAGCAGTACTTC	CASSPGLGSNEQYF
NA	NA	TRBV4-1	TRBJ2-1	TGCGCCAGCAGACAGGTACATGAGCAGTTCTTC	CASRQVHEQFF
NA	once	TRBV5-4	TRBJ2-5	TGTGCCAGCAGCCATTCTAGCGAACAAGAGACCCAGTACTTC	CASSHSSEQETQYF
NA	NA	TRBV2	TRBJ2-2	TGTGCCAGCAGTGAAGGGACAGTGAACACCGGGGAGCTGTTTTTT	CASSEGTVNTGELFF
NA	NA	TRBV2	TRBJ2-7	TGTGCCAGCAGCAGGGGTGTCGAGCGGAGCTACGAGCAGTACTTC	CASSRGVERSYEQYF
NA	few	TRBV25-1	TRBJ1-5	TGTGCCAGCAGTAGGGCAGGGAGCAATCAGCCCCAGCATTTT	CASSRAGSNQPQHF
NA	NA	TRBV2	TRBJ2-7	TGTGCCAGCACGCCTAAATGGGGCCCAAGCTCCTACGAGCAGTACTTC	CASTPKWGPSSYEQYF
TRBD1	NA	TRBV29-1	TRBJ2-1	TGCAGCGCCGGGGGGCTGGGGACAGGGGACGGGTCTGAGCAGTTCTTC	CSAGGLGTGDGSEQFF
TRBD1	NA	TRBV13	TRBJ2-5	TGTGCCAGCAGCTCCAGGGGGCTGGAGCGAGAGACCCAGTACTTC	CASSSRGLERETQYF
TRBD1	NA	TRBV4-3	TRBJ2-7	TGCGCCAGCAGCGCTTGGACAGGGTCCTACGAGCAGTACTTC	CASSAWTGSYEQYF
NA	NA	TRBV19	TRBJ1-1	TGTGCCAGCCGATACTCAGGGTACACTGAAGCTTTCTTT	CASRYSGYTEAFF
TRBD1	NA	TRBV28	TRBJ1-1	TGTGCCAGCAGTCCACGGACAGGGGGCAGGATAGACACTGAAGCTTTCTTT	CASSPRTGGRIDTEAFF
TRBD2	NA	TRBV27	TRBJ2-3	TGTGCCAGCAGCCACGGGGGGGGGCTGCTGACAGATACGCAGTATTTT	CASSHGGGLLTDTQYF
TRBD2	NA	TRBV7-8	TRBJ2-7	TGTGCCAGCAGCGCAACGACCGGGACTAGCCGATTCGAGCAGTACTTC	CASSATTGTSRFEQYF
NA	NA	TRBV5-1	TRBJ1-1	TGCGCCAGCAGCTTTTCGGGGTTAGGCACTGAAGCTTTCTTT	CASSFSGLGTEAFF
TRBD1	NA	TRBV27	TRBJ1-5	TGTGCCAGCAGTCTCGGACAGGGGAATCAGCCCCAGCATTTT	CASSLGQGNQPQHF
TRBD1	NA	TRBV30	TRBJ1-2	TGTGCCTGGGTAGGTCCGGACAGGCGCCCAAAAGACTATGGCTACACCTTC	CAWVGPDRRPKDYGYTF
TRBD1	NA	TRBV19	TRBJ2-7	TGTGCCAGTAGTATGGGGACAGGGTCCTACGAGCAGTACTTC	CASSMGTGSYEQYF
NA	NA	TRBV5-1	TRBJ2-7	TGCGCCAGCAGCCGTGCAGGGGCTCACGAGCAGTACTTC	CASSRAGAHEQYF
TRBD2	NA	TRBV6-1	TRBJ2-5	TGTGCCAGCAGCGTTTGGGCGGGAGCGGAGACCCAGTACTTC	CASSVWAGAETQYF
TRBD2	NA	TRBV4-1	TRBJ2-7	TGCGCCAGCAGCCAAGATTGGCGGGAGAGTGCCTACGAGCAGTACTTC	CASSQDWRESAYEQYF
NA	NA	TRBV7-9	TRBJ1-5	TGTGCCAGCAGCCACGACAAATATAGCAATCAGCCCCAGCATTTT	CASSHDKYSNQPQHF
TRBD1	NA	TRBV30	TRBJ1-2	TGTGCCTGGGAGGGACAGGTTGACGGCTACACCTTC	CAWEGQVDGYTF
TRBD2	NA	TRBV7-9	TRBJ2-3	TGTGCCAGCAGCTCCGGGGTAGCGGGAGATAAGGGAGATACGCAGTATTTT	CASSSGVAGDKGDTQYF
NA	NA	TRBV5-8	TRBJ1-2	TGTGCCAGCAGGTCCCAGGCGCCGTATGGCTACACCTTC	CASRSQAPYGYTF
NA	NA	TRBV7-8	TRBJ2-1	TGTGCCAGCAGCTTTACAGGGGGGGAGTCTTGGCGGTATATTCGTGAGCAGTTCTTC	CASSFTGGESWRYIREQFF
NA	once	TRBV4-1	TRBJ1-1	TGCGCCAGCAGCCGGGGCCCTTTTGAAGCTTTCTTT	CASSRGPFEAFF
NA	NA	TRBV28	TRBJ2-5	TGTGCCAGCAGTTTATTTCTCAGCGGACCCCAAGAGACCCAGTACTTC	CASSLFLSGPQETQYF
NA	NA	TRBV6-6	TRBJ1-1	TGTGCCAGCAGTTACTCTACCAAACACATAATGCCAGAAGCTTTCTTT	CASSYSTKHIMPEAFF
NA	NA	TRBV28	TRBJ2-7	TGTGCCAGCAGTTTAGGACAGTTCTCCTACGAGCAGTACTTC	CASSLGQFSYEQYF
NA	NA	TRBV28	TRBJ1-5	TGTGCCAGCAGTTTGCCGGGCAATCAGCCCCAGCATTTT	CASSLPGNQPQHF
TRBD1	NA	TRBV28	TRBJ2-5	TGTGCCAGCAGTTTAAGTCCCGGGACAGGTCAAGAGACCCAGTACTTC	CASSLSPGTGQETQYF
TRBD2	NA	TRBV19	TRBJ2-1	TGTGCCAGTACTCCCCTAGCGGGAGGAGACAATGAGCAGTTCTTC	CASTPLAGGDNEQFF
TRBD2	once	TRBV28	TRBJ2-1	TGTGCCAGCAGTCTCGAGGCGGGAGCGGATGAGCAGTTCTTC	CASSLEAGADEQFF